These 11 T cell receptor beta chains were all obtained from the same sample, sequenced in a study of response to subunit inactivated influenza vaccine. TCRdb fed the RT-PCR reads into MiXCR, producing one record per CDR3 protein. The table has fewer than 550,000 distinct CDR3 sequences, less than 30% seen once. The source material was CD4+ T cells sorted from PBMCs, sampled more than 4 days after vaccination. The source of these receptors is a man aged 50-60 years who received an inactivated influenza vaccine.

CDR3 amino acids: CSAPGLAGGLIHETQYF. The CDR3 region has the DNA TGCAGTGCGCCCGGACTAGCGGGGGGGCTGATTCACGAGACCCAGTACTTC. The rearrangement uses TRBV20-1 and TRBJ2-5; 15 bases align to TRBD2. V lost 6 bases, J lost 5 bases, and 13 bases stayed unmatched. The CDR3 extends over 17 amino acids. From germline, CDR1 is DFQATT and CDR2 SNEGSKA (reference sequence).

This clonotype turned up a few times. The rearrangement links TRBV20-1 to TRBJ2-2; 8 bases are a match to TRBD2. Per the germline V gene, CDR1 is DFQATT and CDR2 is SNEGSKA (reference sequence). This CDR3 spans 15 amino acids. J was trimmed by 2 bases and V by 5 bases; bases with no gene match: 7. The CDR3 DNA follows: TGCAGTGCTGCCGGACTAGCATACAACACCGGGGAGCTGTTTTTT. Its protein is CSAAGLAYNTGELFF.

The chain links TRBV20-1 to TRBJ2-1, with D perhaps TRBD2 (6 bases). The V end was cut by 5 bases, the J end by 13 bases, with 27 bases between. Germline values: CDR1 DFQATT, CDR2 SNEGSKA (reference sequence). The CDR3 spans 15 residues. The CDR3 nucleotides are TGCAGTGCTCACCCGGATGGGGACTTCGCCCGGGGTCAGTTCTTC. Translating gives CSAHPDGDFARGQFF.

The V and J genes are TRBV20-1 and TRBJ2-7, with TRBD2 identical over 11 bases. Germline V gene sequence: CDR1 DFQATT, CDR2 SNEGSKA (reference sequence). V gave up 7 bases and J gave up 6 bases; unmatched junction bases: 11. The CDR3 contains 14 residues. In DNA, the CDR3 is TGCAGTGGGATTGGGACTAGCGGTGGGAGCGAGCAGTACTTC. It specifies CSGIGTSGGSEQYF.

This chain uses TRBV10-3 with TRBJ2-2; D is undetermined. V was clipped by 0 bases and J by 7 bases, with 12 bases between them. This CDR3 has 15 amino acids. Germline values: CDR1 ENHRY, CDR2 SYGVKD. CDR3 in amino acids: CAISESRSGGGELFF. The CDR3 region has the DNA TGTGCCATCAGTGAGTCGAGGTCCGGCGGCGGGGAGCTGTTTTTT.

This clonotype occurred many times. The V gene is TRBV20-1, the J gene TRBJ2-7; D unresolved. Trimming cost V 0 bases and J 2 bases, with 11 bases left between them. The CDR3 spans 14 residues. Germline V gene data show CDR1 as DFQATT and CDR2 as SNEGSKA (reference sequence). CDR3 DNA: TGCAGTGCTAGAGATCGGGCGTCACCCTACGAGCAGTACTTC. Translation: CSARDRASPYEQYF.

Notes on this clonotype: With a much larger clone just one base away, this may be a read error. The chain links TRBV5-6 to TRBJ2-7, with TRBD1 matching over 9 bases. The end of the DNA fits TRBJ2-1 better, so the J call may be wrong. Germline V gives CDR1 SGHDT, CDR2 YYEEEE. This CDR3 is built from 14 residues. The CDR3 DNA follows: TGTGCCAGCAGCTCCTGGGACAGGGAATACGAGCAGTTCTTC. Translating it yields CASSSWDREYEQFF.

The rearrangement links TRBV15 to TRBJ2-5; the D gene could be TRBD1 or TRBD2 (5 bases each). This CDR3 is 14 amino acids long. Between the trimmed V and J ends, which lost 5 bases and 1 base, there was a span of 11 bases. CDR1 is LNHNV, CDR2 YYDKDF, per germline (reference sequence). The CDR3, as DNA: TGTGCCACCAGCCGGGGCCTTCGCCAAGAGACCCAGTACTTC. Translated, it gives CATSRGLRQETQYF.

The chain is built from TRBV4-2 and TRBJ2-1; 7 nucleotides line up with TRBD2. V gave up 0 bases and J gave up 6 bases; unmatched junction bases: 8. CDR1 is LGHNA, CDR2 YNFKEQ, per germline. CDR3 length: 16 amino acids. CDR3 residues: CASSQDASGHFNEQFF. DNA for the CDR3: TGTGCCAGCAGCCAAGACGCTAGCGGCCACTTCAATGAGCAGTTCTTC.

The CDR3 DNA is TGTGCCAGCAGCCGAGCGGGAGGGATCACAGATACGCAGTATTTT. Amino acid sequence: CASSRAGGITDTQYF. The V call is TRBV7-8, the J call TRBJ2-3; TRBD2 aligns across 10 bases. The germline V gene encodes CDR1 SGHVS and CDR2 FQNEAQ. Trimming removed 5 bases from V and 2 bases from J; junction bases left unmatched: 4. The CDR3 runs to 15 residues.

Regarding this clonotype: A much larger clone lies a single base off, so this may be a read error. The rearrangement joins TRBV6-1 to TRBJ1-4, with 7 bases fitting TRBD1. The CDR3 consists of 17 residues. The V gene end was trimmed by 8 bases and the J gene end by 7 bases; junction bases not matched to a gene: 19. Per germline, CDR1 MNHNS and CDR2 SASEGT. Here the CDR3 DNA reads TGTGCCAGCTGGGGGGGACAGTGGTCTTCCCGGGCTGAAAAACTGTTTTTT. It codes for CASWGGQWSSRAEKLFF.